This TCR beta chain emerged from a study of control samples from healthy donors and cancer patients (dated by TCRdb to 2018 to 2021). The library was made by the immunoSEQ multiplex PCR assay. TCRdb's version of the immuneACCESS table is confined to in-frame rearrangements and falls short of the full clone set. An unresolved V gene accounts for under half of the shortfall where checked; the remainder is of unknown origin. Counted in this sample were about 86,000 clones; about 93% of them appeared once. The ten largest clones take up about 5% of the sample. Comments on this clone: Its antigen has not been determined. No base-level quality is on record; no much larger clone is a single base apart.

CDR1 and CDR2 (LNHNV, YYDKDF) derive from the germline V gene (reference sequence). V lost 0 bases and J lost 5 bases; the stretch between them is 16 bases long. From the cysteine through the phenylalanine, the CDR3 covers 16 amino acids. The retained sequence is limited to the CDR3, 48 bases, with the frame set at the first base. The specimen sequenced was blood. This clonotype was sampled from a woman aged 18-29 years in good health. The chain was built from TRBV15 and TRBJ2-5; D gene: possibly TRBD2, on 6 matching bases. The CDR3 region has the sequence CATSRDTWGVGETQYF. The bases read TGTGCCACCAGCAGAGATACGTGGGGGGTCGGGGAGACCCAGTACTTC.